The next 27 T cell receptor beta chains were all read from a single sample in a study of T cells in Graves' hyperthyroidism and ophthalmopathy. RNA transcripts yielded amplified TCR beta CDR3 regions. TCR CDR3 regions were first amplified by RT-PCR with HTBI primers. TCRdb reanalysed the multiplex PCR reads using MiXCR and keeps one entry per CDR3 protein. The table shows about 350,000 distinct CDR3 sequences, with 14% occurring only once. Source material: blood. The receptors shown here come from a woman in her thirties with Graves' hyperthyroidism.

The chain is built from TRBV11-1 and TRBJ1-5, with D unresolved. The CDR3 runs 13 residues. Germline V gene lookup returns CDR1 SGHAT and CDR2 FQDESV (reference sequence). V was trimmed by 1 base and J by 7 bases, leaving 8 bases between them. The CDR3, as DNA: TGTGCCAGCAGCTTAGAGACGGCCCAGCCCCAGCATTTT. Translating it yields CASSLETAQPQHF.

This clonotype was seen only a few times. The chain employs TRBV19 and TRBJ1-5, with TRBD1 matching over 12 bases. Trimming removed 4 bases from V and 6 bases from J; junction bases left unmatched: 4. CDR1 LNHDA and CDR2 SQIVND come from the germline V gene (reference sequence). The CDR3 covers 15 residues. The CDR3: CASSKGQGAAQPQHF. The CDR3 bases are TGTGCCAGTAGTAAGGGACAGGGGGCGGCTCAGCCCCAGCATTTT.

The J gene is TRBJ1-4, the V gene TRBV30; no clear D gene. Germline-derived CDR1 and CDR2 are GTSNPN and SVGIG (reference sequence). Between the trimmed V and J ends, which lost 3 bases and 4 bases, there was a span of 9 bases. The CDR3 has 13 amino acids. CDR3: CAWSGDNNEKLFF. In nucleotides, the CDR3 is TGTGCCTGGAGCGGTGACAATAATGAAAAACTGTTTTTT. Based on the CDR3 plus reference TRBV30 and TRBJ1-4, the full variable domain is SQTIHQWPATLVQPVGSPLSLECTVEGTSNPNLYWYRQAAGRGLQLLFYSVGIGQISSEVPQNLSASRPQDRQFILSSKKLLLSDSGFYLCAWSGDNNEKLFFGSGTQLSVL.

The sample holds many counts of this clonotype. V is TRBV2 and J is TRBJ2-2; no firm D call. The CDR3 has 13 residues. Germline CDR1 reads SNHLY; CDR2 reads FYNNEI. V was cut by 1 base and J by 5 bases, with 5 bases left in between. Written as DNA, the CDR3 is TGTGCCAGCAGTGAAGTTGCAACCGGGGAGCTGTTTTTT. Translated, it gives CASSEVATGELFF.

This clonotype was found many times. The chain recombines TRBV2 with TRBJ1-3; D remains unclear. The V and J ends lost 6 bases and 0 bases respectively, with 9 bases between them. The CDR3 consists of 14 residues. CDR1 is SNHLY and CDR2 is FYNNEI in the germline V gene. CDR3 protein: CASRHSGSGNTIYF. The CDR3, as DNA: TGTGCCAGCAGACACAGTGGCTCTGGAAACACCATATATTTT.

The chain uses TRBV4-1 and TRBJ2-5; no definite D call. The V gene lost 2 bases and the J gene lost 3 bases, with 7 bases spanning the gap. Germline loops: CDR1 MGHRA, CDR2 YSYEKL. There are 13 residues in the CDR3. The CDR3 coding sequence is TGCGCCAGCAGCCAACTCCTGAAAGAGACCCAGTACTTC. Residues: CASSQLLKETQYF.

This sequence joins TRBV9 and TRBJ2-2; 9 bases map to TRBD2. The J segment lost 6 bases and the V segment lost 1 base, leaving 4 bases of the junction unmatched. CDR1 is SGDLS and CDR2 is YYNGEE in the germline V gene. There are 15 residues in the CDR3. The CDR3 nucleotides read TGTGCCAGCAGCGTACTCGCGGGAGGGCCCGGGGAGCTGTTTTTT. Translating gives CASSVLAGGPGELFF.

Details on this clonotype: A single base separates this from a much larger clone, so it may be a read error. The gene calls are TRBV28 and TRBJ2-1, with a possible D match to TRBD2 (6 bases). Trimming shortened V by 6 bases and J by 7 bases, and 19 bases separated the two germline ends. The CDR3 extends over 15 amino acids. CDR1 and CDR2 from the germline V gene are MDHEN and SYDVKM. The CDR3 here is CASRYTSRSWNEQFF. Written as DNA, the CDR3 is TGTGCCAGCAGATATACTAGCAGGAGTTGGAATGAGCAGTTCTTC.

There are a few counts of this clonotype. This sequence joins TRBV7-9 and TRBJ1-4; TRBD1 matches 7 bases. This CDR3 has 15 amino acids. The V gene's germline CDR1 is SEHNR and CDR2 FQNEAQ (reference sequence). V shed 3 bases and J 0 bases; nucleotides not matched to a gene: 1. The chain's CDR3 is CASSLGQSTNEKLFF. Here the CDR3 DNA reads TGTGCCAGCAGCTTGGGACAGTCAACTAATGAAAAACTGTTTTTT. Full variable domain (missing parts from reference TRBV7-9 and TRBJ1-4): DTGVSQNPRHKITKRGQNVTFRCDPISEHNRLYWYRQTLGQGPEFLTYFQNEAQLEKSRLLSDRFSAERPKGSFSTLEIQRTEQGDSAMYLCASSLGQSTNEKLFFGSGTQLSVL.

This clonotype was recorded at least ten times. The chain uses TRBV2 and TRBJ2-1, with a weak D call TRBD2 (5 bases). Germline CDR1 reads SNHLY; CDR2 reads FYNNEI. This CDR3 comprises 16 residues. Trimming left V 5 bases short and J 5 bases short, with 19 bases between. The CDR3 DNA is TGTGCCAGCAGTTCGGAGATGGGCCTAGCCCACAATGAGCAGTTCTTC. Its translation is CASSSEMGLAHNEQFF.

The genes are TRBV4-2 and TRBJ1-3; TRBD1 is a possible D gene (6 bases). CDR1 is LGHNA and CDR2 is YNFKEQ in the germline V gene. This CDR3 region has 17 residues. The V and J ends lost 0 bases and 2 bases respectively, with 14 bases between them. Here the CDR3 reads CASSQDRGASAGNTIYF. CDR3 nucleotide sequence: TGTGCCAGCAGCCAAGATCGGGGGGCCAGCGCTGGAAACACCATATATTTT.

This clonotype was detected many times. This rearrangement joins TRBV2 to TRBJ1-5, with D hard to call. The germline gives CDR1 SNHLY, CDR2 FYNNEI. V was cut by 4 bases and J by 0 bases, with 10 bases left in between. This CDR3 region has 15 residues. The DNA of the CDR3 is TGTGCCAGCAGTGGAGACGGTGATAGCAATCAGCCCCAGCATTTT. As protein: CASSGDGDSNQPQHF.

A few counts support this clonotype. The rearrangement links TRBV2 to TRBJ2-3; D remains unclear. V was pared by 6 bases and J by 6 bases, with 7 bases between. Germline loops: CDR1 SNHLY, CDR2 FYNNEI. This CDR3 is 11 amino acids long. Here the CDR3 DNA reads TGTGCCAGCAGACCCCGTGATACGCAGTATTTT. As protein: CASRPRDTQYF.

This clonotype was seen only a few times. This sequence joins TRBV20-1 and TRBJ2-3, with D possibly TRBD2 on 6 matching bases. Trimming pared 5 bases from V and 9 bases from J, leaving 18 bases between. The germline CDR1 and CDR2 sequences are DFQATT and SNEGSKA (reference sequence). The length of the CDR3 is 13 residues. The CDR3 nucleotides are TGCAGTGCTGTCAGGCGGGAAAAGCCGACGCAGTATTTT. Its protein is CSAVRREKPTQYF.

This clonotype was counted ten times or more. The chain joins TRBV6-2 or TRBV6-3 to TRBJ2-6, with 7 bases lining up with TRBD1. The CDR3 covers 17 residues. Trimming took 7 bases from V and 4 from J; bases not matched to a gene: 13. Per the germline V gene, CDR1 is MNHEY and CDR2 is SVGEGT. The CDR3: CASNDRVLATGANVLTF. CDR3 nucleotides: TGTGCCAGCAACGACAGGGTGCTAGCTACGGGGGCCAACGTCCTGACTTTC.

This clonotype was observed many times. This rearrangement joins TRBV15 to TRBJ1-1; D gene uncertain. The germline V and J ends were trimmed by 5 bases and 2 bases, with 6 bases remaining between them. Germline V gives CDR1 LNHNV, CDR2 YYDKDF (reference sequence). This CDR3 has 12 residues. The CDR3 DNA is TGTGCCACCAGCCGCTACAACACTGAAGCTTTCTTT. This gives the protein CATSRYNTEAFF.

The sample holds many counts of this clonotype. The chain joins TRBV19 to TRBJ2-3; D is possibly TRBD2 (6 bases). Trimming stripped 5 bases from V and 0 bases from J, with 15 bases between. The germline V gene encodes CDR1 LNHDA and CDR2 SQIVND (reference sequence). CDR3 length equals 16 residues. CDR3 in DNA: TGTGCCAGTAGTGAAAGGCCGCGGGGCAGCACAGATACGCAGTATTTT. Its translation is CASSERPRGSTDTQYF. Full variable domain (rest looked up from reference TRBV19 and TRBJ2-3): DGGITQSPKYLFRKEGQNVTLSCEQNLNHDAMYWYRQDPGQGLRLIYYSQIVNDFQKGDIAEGYSVSREKKESFPLTVTSAQKNPTAFYLCASSERPRGSTDTQYFGPGTRLTVL.

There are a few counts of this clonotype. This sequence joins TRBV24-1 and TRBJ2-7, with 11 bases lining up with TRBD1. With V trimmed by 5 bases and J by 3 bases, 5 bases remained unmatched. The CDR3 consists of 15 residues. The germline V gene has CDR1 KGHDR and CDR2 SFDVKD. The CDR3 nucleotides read TGTGCCACCAGTGCCCCGGGACAGGGGGTCTACGAGCAGTACTTC. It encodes CATSAPGQGVYEQYF.

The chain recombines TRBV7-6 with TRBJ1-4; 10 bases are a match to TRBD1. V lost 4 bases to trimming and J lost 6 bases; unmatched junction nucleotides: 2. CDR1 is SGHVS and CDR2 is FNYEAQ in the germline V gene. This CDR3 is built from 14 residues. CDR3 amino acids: CASSSGTGDEKLFF. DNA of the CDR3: TGTGCCAGCAGCTCGGGGACAGGGGATGAAAAACTGTTTTTT.

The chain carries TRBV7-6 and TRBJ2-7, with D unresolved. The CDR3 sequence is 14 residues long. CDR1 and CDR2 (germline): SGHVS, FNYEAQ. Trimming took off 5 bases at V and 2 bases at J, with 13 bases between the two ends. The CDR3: CASSPPRATYEQYF. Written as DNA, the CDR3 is TGTGCCAGCAGCCCGCCCCGGGCAACCTACGAGCAGTACTTC.

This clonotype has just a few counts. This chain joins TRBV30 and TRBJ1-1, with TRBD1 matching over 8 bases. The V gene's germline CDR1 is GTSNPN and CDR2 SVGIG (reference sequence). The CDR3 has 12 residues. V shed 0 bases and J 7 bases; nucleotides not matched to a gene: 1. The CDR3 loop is CAWSVQGDEAFF. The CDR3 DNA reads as TGTGCCTGGAGTGTACAGGGGGATGAAGCTTTCTTT. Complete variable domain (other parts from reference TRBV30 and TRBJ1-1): SQTIHQWPATLVQPVGSPLSLECTVEGTSNPNLYWYRQAAGRGLQLLFYSVGIGQISSEVPQNLSASRPQDRQFILSSKKLLLSDSGFYLCAWSVQGDEAFFGQGTRLTVV.

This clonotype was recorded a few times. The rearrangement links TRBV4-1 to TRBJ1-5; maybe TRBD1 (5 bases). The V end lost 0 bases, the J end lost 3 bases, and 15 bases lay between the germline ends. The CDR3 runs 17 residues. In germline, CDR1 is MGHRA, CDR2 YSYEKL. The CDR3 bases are TGCGCCAGCAGCCAAGATGAAGGGCAGGGACCCAATCAGCCCCAGCATTTT. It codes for CASSQDEGQGPNQPQHF.

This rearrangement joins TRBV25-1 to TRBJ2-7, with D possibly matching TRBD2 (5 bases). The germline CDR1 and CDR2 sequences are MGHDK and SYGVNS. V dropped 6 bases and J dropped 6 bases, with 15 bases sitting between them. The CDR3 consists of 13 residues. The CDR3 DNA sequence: TGTGCCAGCAGCCGAGAGGGCGGATCCGAGCAGTACTTC. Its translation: CASSREGGSEQYF.

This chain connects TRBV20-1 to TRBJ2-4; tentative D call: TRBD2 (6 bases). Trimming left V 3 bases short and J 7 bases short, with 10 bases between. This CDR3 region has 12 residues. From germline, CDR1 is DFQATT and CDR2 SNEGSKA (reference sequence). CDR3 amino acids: CSAREGGNIQYF. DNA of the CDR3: TGCAGTGCTAGGGAGGGAGGTAACATTCAGTACTTC.

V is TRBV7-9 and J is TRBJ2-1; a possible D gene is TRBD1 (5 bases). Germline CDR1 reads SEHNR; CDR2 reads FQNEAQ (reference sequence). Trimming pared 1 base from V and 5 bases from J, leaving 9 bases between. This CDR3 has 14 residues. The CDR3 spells CASSLGAGNNEQFF. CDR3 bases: TGTGCCAGCAGCTTAGGTGCAGGGAACAATGAGCAGTTCTTC.

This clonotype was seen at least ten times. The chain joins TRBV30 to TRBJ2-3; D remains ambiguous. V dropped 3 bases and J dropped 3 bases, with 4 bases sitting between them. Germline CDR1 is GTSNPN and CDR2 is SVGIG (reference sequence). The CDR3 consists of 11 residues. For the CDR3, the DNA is TGTGCCTGGAGCTCGACAGATACGCAGTATTTT. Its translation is CAWSSTDTQYF.

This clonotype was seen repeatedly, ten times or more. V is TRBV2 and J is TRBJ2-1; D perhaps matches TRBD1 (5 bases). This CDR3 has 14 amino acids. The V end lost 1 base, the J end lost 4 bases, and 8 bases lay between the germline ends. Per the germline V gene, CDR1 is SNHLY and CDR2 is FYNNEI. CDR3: CASSEGQIYNEQFF. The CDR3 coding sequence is TGTGCCAGCAGTGAAGGACAGATATACAATGAGCAGTTCTTC.